A single sample gave rise to the 10 T cell receptor beta chains below, sequenced in a study of T cells in Graves' hyperthyroidism and ophthalmopathy. Amplified regions were TCR beta CDR3 sequences from RNA transcripts. HTBI primers were used for first-round RT-PCR of the TCR CDR3. Each CDR3 protein is one row after TCRdb ran MiXCR on the multiplex PCR reads. In the table there are 450,000 to 600,000 distinct CDR3 sequences, about 20% of which are singletons. Material for sequencing was blood. These receptors were obtained from a man aged 35 to 55 with Graves' ophthalmopathy.

This clonotype turned up a few times. V usage is TRBV5-1 and J usage is TRBJ2-7; 10 bases line up with TRBD1. The CDR3 is 16 residues long. V trimming: 3 bases; J trimming: 1 base; junction bases outside the gene matches: 7. The V gene's germline CDR1 is SGHRS and CDR2 YFSETQ. For the CDR3, the DNA is TGCGCCAGCAGCTCAACGACAGGGGGCTTGTCCTACGAGCAGTACTTC. Translated: CASSSTTGGLSYEQYF.

The chain couples TRBV6-1 to TRBJ2-1, with D possibly matching TRBD2 (5 bases). CDR1 is MNHNS and CDR2 is SASEGT in the germline V gene. This CDR3 comprises 13 residues. Trimming stripped 10 bases from V and 7 bases from J, with 17 bases between. The CDR3 nucleotides read TGTGCCACGCGACTAACCCAACTAAATGAGCAGTTCTTC. As protein: CATRLTQLNEQFF.

This clonotype was picked up a small number of times. The chain uses TRBV20-1 and TRBJ1-2, with D tentatively TRBD1 (5 bases). V was pared by 3 bases and J by 5 bases, with 10 bases between. Germline lookup yields CDR1 DFQATT and CDR2 SNEGSKA (reference sequence). This CDR3 comprises 12 residues. The CDR3 here is CSARGRHYGYTF. The CDR3 bases are TGCAGTGCTAGGGGACGGCATTATGGCTACACCTTC.

This clonotype was seen many times. J is TRBJ1-4 and V is TRBV2, with 9 bases identical to TRBD1. The CDR3 spans 16 residues. V was pared by 4 bases and J by 4 bases, with 7 bases of the junction left unmatched. Germline V CDR1 and CDR2: SNHLY, FYNNEI. The CDR3 DNA sequence: TGTGCCAGCAGTGGCGTCGGGACAGGGAATAATGAAAAACTGTTTTTT. Translated, it gives CASSGVGTGNNEKLFF.

As DNA, the CDR3 is TGTGCCACCAGCCAGATCAATGAAAAACTGTTTTTT. This encodes CATSQINEKLFF. The chain employs TRBV15 and TRBJ1-4, with D unresolved. This CDR3 comprises 12 residues. Per the germline V gene, CDR1 is LNHNV and CDR2 is YYDKDF (reference sequence). V was cut by 5 bases and J by 5 bases, with 6 bases left in between.

Ten or more counts support this clonotype. The chain employs TRBV5-1 and TRBJ1-2, with D possibly TRBD1 on 5 matching bases. The CDR3 has 15 residues. Germline CDR1 and CDR2: SGHRS and YFSETQ. The V end was cut by 4 bases, the J end by 4 bases, with 17 bases between. Written as DNA, the CDR3 is TGCGCCAGCAGCGCCGAAGCGGGGGAGCTCTATGGCTACACCTTC. It codes for CASSAEAGELYGYTF. Full variable domain (remainder filled in from reference TRBV5-1 and TRBJ1-2): KAGVTQTPRYLIKTRGQQVTLSCSPISGHRSVSWYQQTPGQGLQFLFEYFSETQRNKGNFPGRFSGRQFSNSRSEMNVSTLELGDSALYLCASSAEAGELYGYTFGSGTRLTVV.

This clonotype was counted ten times or more. This sequence joins TRBV27 and TRBJ1-5, with 7 positions matching TRBD1. The CDR3 loop spans 14 amino acids. The germline V gene encodes CDR1 MNHEY and CDR2 SMNVEV (reference sequence). With 5 bases clipped from V and 5 bases from J, the junction kept 6 bases outside the gene matches. The DNA for the CDR3 is TGTGCCAGCAGTCCCGGAGGGGGCGATCAGCCCCAGCATTTT. Translation: CASSPGGGDQPQHF.

V usage is TRBV29-1 and J usage is TRBJ2-7, with a tentative D call TRBD2 (5 bases). The V and J ends lost 3 bases and 1 base respectively, with 13 bases between them. CDR3 length equals 14 residues. Germline lookup yields CDR1 SQVTM and CDR2 ANQGSEA. The CDR3 protein is CSVELREKSYEQYF. CDR3 nucleotide sequence: TGCAGCGTTGAGCTCCGGGAAAAATCCTACGAGCAGTACTTC.

The table lists this clonotype with many counts. The chain uses TRBV5-1 and TRBJ1-1, with 11 bases that match TRBD1. V shed 8 bases, J shed 6 bases, and the junction held 12 bases outside the gene matches. CDR1 SGHRS and CDR2 YFSETQ come from the germline V gene. The CDR3 is made up of 15 amino acids. The CDR3 is CASRTGGKQGAEAFF. The CDR3 nucleotides are TGCGCCAGTCGGACAGGGGGCAAGCAGGGGGCTGAAGCTTTCTTT.

This chain links TRBV6-1 with TRBJ2-7, with a weak D call TRBD1 (5 bases). This CDR3 has 16 amino acids. Trimming stripped 7 bases from V and 0 bases from J, with 19 bases between. Germline CDR1 is MNHNS and CDR2 is SASEGT. The DNA of the CDR3 is TGTGCCAGCAACCTAAATCGGGCAGGGATCTCCTACGAGCAGTACTTC. As protein: CASNLNRAGISYEQYF.